Presented here are 32 T cell receptor beta chains from one specimen sequenced in a study of response to subunit inactivated influenza vaccine. TCRdb reanalysed the RT-PCR reads using MiXCR and keeps one entry per CDR3 protein. Of hundreds of thousands of distinct CDR3 sequences in the sample, about a sixth were seen once. The source was PBMCs from blood, collected about 13 days after vaccination. Receptors were obtained from a man in his fifties or sixties who received an inactivated influenza vaccine.

This clonotype came up a few times. The chain joins TRBV7-9 to TRBJ2-5, with 8 bases identical to TRBD1. The germline CDR1 and CDR2 sequences are SEHNR and FQNEAQ (reference sequence). CDR3 length: 15 amino acids. Trimming took 6 bases from V and 1 from J; bases not matched to a gene: 7. CDR3 region: CASRKTGGFQETQYF. The CDR3 DNA sequence: TGTGCCAGCAGGAAAACAGGGGGTTTCCAAGAGACCCAGTACTTC.

The chain couples TRBV20-1 to TRBJ1-2; D uncertain. Germline V CDR1 and CDR2: DFQATT, SNEGSKA (reference sequence). V lost 6 bases and J 4 bases, leaving 18 bases between the germline ends. This CDR3 is 14 amino acids long. CDR3 loop: CSAVQLGTAYGYTF. In DNA, the CDR3 is TGCAGTGCAGTACAATTAGGCACCGCCTATGGCTACACCTTC.

J is TRBJ2-3 and V is TRBV4-2; D may be TRBD1 or TRBD2 (5 bases each). Germline V lookup: CDR1 LGHNA, CDR2 YNFKEQ. V was pared by 0 bases and J by 7 bases, with 14 bases between. The CDR3 totals 15 residues. The CDR3 here is CASSQEGPVGNTQYF. In DNA, the CDR3 is TGTGCCAGCAGCCAAGAGGGACCGGTGGGGAATACGCAGTATTTT.

There are many counts of this clonotype. V and J are TRBV12-3 or TRBV12-4 and TRBJ2-4; D call uncertain. The CDR3 consists of 11 residues. V lost 1 base, J lost 6 bases, and 1 base lay in between. Written as DNA, the CDR3 is TGTGCCAGCAGTTTAGGAAACATTCAGTACTTC. As protein: CASSLGNIQYF.

This clonotype has just a few counts. This chain links TRBV2 with TRBJ2-7; 14 nucleotides agree with TRBD2. Trimming removed 7 bases from V and 3 bases from J; junction bases left unmatched: 11. This CDR3 comprises 17 residues. Per the germline V gene, CDR1 is SNHLY and CDR2 is FYNNEI. The CDR3 region is CASTLTGTSGSIYEQYF. CDR3 bases: TGTGCCAGCACTTTGACCGGGACTAGCGGGAGTATCTACGAGCAGTACTTC.

The chain carries TRBV6-1 and TRBJ2-1, with TRBD1 matching 7 bases. The CDR3 length is 13 residues. CDR1 and CDR2 (germline): MNHNS, SASEGT. The junction had 7 bases not matched to a gene; V was cut back by 8 bases and J by 6 bases. The CDR3 is CASLTPGGNEQFF. CDR3 nucleotide sequence: TGTGCCAGCTTAACCCCAGGGGGCAATGAGCAGTTCTTC.

This clonotype was recorded at least ten times. The CDR3 DNA is TGTGCCAGCAGTCAGGCGATCTATGGCTACACCTTC. It yields the protein CASSQAIYGYTF. J is TRBJ1-2 and V is TRBV12-3 or TRBV12-4; D is ambiguous. The CDR3 is made up of 12 amino acids. Trimming stripped 5 bases from V and 4 bases from J, with 8 bases between.

The chain links TRBV29-1 to TRBJ2-5; D not resolved. Germline V gives CDR1 SQVTM, CDR2 ANQGSEA. This CDR3 comprises 10 residues. V shed 3 bases and J shed 5 bases, with 4 bases lying between them. CDR3 loop: CSVESETQYF. CDR3 DNA: TGCAGCGTTGAGTCCGAGACCCAGTACTTC.

The chain carries TRBV6-1 and TRBJ2-7; D may be TRBD1 (6 bases). CDR3 length: 15 residues. V was pared by 4 bases and J by 2 bases, with 15 bases between. Germline V lookup: CDR1 MNHNS, CDR2 SASEGT. In DNA form, the CDR3 reads TGTGCCAGCAGTGCGGCACACGACAGGACCTACGAGCAGTACTTC. Its protein product is CASSAAHDRTYEQYF.

The genes are TRBV7-2 and TRBJ2-2, with D uncertain. Trimming left V 4 bases short and J 1 base short, with 7 bases between. The CDR3 sequence is 14 residues long. The germline gives CDR1 SGHTA, CDR2 FQGNSA. In nucleotides, the CDR3 is TGTGCCAGCAGCTCGACAAGGAACACCGGGGAGCTGTTTTTT. This encodes CASSSTRNTGELFF.

This clonotype was recorded a few times. V gene TRBV3-1 combines with J gene TRBJ2-7; 11 bases map to TRBD1. The V segment lost 5 bases and the J segment 3 bases; nucleotides outside the gene matches: 9. The length of the CDR3 is 16 residues. Per the germline V gene, CDR1 is LGHDT and CDR2 is YNNKEL (reference sequence). The DNA for the CDR3 is TGTGCCAGCAGCTCCCCTCGGGACAGGGGGGACTACGAGCAGTACTTC. Translated, it gives CASSSPRDRGDYEQYF.

Concerning this clonotype itself: One end of the junction fails to match germline, which may point to a read error. The rearrangement links TRBV7-2 to TRBJ2-3; D perhaps matches TRBD1 (6 bases). Germline V gene sequence: CDR1 SGHTA, CDR2 FQGNSA. CDR3 length equals 15 residues. In DNA, the CDR3 is TGTGCCAGCAGCTTAGGACGATTGGGGGCAGAGACGCAGTATTTT. Its protein product is CASSLGRLGAETQYF.

This clonotype was seen only a few times. The chain is built from TRBV20-1 and TRBJ2-1, with a tentative D call TRBD2 (5 bases). The CDR3 extends over 13 amino acids. CDR1 is DFQATT, CDR2 SNEGSKA, per germline (reference sequence). The germline V and J ends were trimmed by 0 bases and 8 bases, with 11 bases remaining between them. The CDR3 here is CSARDLLGYEQFF. The CDR3 bases are TGCAGTGCTAGAGACCTACTAGGTTATGAGCAGTTCTTC.

The rearrangement links TRBV28 to TRBJ2-1, with 7 bases lining up with TRBD2. The ends lost 4 bases at V and 7 bases at J; junction bases unmatched: 7. This CDR3 contains 14 residues. Looked up from germline, CDR1 is MDHEN and CDR2 is SYDVKM. CDR3 sequence: CASSSNWGGNEQFF. Written as DNA, the CDR3 is TGTGCCAGCAGTTCTAATTGGGGGGGAAATGAGCAGTTCTTC. Full variable domain (missing parts from reference TRBV28 and TRBJ2-1): DVKVTQSSRYLVKRTGEKVFLECVQDMDHENMFWYRQDPGLGLRLIYFSYDVKMKEKGDIPEGYSVSREKKERFSLILESASTNQTSMYLCASSSNWGGNEQFFGPGTRLTVL.

This clonotype was observed a few times. The chain joins TRBV5-5 to TRBJ1-1; D may be TRBD1 (5 bases). The CDR3 has 14 residues. Deletions cut 4 bases from V and 7 bases from J, with 17 bases between. The germline V gene encodes CDR1 SGHKS and CDR2 YYEKEE (reference sequence). The CDR3 sequence: CASSRTPQGFEAFF. For the CDR3, the DNA is TGTGCCAGCAGCCGGACACCTCAGGGCTTTGAAGCTTTCTTT.

V is TRBV28 and J is TRBJ2-7; D may be TRBD1 (6 bases). The CDR3 loop spans 15 amino acids. Germline loops: CDR1 MDHEN, CDR2 SYDVKM. The V and J ends lost 6 bases and 2 bases respectively, with 17 bases between them. The CDR3 DNA reads TGTGCCAGCAGCCCACCCCCAGGGGACCCCTACGAGCAGTACTTC. It codes for CASSPPPGDPYEQYF.

With respect to this clonotype: A junction end diverges from the germline sequence, so it may reflect a read error. The chain has TRBV5-5 and TRBJ2-1; D call uncertain. The germline V gene has CDR1 SGHKS and CDR2 YYEKEE (reference sequence). This CDR3 has 15 amino acids. CDR3 coding DNA: TGTCCCAGCAGCTTGGTCAGGACCAACTACAATGAGCAGTTCTTC. Encoded protein: CPSSLVRTNYNEQFF.

The V and J genes are TRBV12-3 or TRBV12-4 and TRBJ1-1, with D hard to call. This CDR3 has 14 residues. With 3 bases removed from V and 1 base from J, the gap between germline ends came to 9 bases. The CDR3: CASSFTGWNTEAFF. DNA of the CDR3: TGTGCCAGCAGTTTTACGGGATGGAACACTGAAGCTTTCTTT.

Ten or more counts support this clonotype. The chain combines TRBV20-1 with TRBJ2-7; TRBD2 is a possible D gene (5 bases). The V gene's germline CDR1 is DFQATT and CDR2 SNEGSKA (reference sequence). The CDR3 is 14 amino acids. V was trimmed by 6 bases and J by 0 bases, leaving 15 bases between them. CDR3: CSAGSWAGSYEQYF. CDR3 nucleotide sequence: TGCAGTGCCGGGTCCTGGGCGGGCTCCTACGAGCAGTACTTC.

The chain links TRBV4-3 to TRBJ1-6, with TRBD1 as a possible D gene (6 bases). The CDR3 consists of 18 residues. V was trimmed by 1 base and J by 5 bases, leaving 18 bases between them. Germline assignment: CDR1 LGHNA and CDR2 YSLEER. The CDR3 here is CASSQVLVAGADNSPLHF. CDR3 bases: TGCGCCAGCAGCCAAGTCCTGGTCGCAGGGGCGGATAATTCACCCCTCCACTTT.

This clonotype turned up a few times. V gene TRBV20-1 combines with J gene TRBJ2-7; the match to TRBD2 covers 11 bases. Germline trimming cut 7 bases from V and 1 base from J; bases unmatched to any gene: 6. From germline, CDR1 is DFQATT and CDR2 SNEGSKA (reference sequence). The CDR3 spans 14 residues. The DNA for the CDR3 is TGCAGTGTCGCCGGGACTAGCGGTTCCTACGAGCAGTACTTC. Translating gives CSVAGTSGSYEQYF.

The chain employs TRBV12-3 or TRBV12-4 and TRBJ2-7; possibly TRBD1 for D (6 bases). With 0 bases removed from V and 6 bases from J, the gap between germline ends came to 9 bases. The CDR3 contains 13 residues. CDR3: CASSLAVGAEQYF. For the CDR3, the DNA is TGTGCCAGCAGTTTAGCAGTGGGGGCCGAGCAGTACTTC.

This clonotype was detected a few times. This chain links TRBV2 with TRBJ2-3, with unresolved D. CDR1 is SNHLY, CDR2 FYNNEI, per germline. The CDR3 loop spans 12 amino acids. Trimming pared 7 bases from V and 9 bases from J, leaving 14 bases between. The CDR3 nucleotides read TGTGCCAGCACGCGTGGGCGAGTCACGCAGTATTTT. This codes for CASTRGRVTQYF.

This rearrangement joins TRBV6-2 or TRBV6-3 to TRBJ2-3; 8 bases match TRBD1. From germline, CDR1 is MNHEY and CDR2 SVGEGT. Trimming cost V 6 bases and J 1 base; bases outside gene matches: 9. CDR3 length: 16 residues. For the CDR3, the DNA is TGTGCCAGCAGACCCCGGACAGGGAAGGGCACAGATACGCAGTATTTT. As protein: CASRPRTGKGTDTQYF.

Concerning this clonotype itself: A much bigger clone sits one base away, suggesting this may be a read error. The chain joins TRBV12-3 or TRBV12-4 to TRBJ2-3; TRBD2 matches at 7 bases. J was trimmed by 5 bases and V by 4 bases; bases with no gene match: 6. The CDR3 contains 14 residues. The CDR3 is CASSYGGREDTQYF. The CDR3 DNA follows: TGTGCCAGCAGTTACGGCGGGAGAGAAGATACGCAGTATTTT.

This clonotype showed up just a few times. The rearrangement uses TRBV7-6 and TRBJ2-2; D is perhaps TRBD2 (5 bases). In germline, CDR1 is SGHVS, CDR2 FNYEAQ. The CDR3 consists of 15 residues. Trimming left V 6 bases short and J 0 bases short, with 11 bases between. The CDR3 loop is CASRKIGANTGELFF. CDR3 nucleotide sequence: TGTGCCAGCAGAAAAATCGGGGCGAACACCGGGGAGCTGTTTTTT.

The sample holds a few counts of this clonotype. The genes are TRBV20-1 and TRBJ1-3; 9 bases align to TRBD1. CDR1 is DFQATT and CDR2 is SNEGSKA in the germline V gene (reference sequence). V shed 4 bases and J 7 bases; nucleotides not matched to a gene: 5. The CDR3 has 13 residues. The CDR3 is CSATGTGRNTIYF. CDR3 DNA sequence: TGCAGTGCTACCGGGACAGGGAGGAACACCATATATTTT.

The rearrangement links TRBV5-1 to TRBJ2-7; weak D call: TRBD1 (5 bases). V lost 1 base, J lost 4 bases, and 15 bases lay in between. The CDR3 loop spans 15 amino acids. Germline-derived CDR1 and CDR2 are SGHRS and YFSETQ. The CDR3 is CASSLQGAKYYEQYF. The DNA of the CDR3 is TGCGCCAGCAGCTTGCAGGGTGCGAAGTATTACGAGCAGTACTTC.

V is TRBV30 and J is TRBJ2-3; D not certain. The CDR3 spans 13 residues. The V gene's germline CDR1 is GTSNPN and CDR2 SVGIG (reference sequence). Trimming removed 4 bases from V and 0 bases from J, with 8 bases in between. CDR3 protein: CAWTLQSTDTQYF. CDR3 bases: TGTGCCTGGACCCTCCAAAGCACAGATACGCAGTATTTT.

This chain uses TRBV7-8 with TRBJ2-1; 8 positions match TRBD1. Looked up from germline, CDR1 is SGHVS and CDR2 is FQNEAQ. Trimming removed 5 bases from V and 3 bases from J; junction bases left unmatched: 6. CDR3 length: 15 amino acids. Written as DNA, the CDR3 is TGTGCCAGCAGCCCAGGGGGCTCACTCTACAATGAGCAGTTCTTC. It encodes CASSPGGSLYNEQFF.

The chain combines TRBV12-3 or TRBV12-4 with TRBJ2-5; TRBD2 aligns across 7 bases. Losses at the gene ends were 6 bases for V and 7 bases for J; bases not matched to a gene: 14. CDR3 length: 15 residues. The CDR3 loop is CASSPSAGAEGTQYF. The CDR3 nucleotides read TGTGCCAGCAGCCCCTCTGCGGGAGCGGAGGGGACCCAGTACTTC.

This clonotype was detected only a few times. CDR3 protein: CASSLARAGTPPETQYF. As DNA, the CDR3 is TGTGCCAGCAGCTTAGCGCGGGCGGGGACACCCCCAGAGACCCAGTACTTC. This chain uses TRBV7-8 with TRBJ2-5; D may correspond to TRBD1 or TRBD2 (6 bases each). The ends were cut back, 0 bases at V and 4 bases at J, with 18 bases in the middle. Per germline, CDR1 SGHVS and CDR2 FQNEAQ. CDR3 size: 17 residues.